These 22 T cell receptor beta chains share one sample of origin, sequenced in a study of metastatic and nonmetastatic thyroid tumors. With MiXCR, TCRdb reprocessed the PCR reads. The table has 35,000 to 55,000 clones, 3.2% seen once. Thyroid surgery took place with no prior treatment in any patient. Sequenced material: blood. Receptors originate from a female donor with papillary thyroid cancer or a benign thyroid nodule (not recorded which). Some clones in this sample may be carry-over from other donors' samples.

This clone was observed a few times. The chain combines TRBV11-2 with TRBJ2-2; 7 positions agree with TRBD1. This CDR3 is 13 amino acids long. Per germline, CDR1 SGHAT and CDR2 FQNNGV. The ends lost 5 bases at V and 7 bases at J; junction bases unmatched: 4. The CDR3 DNA follows: TGTGCCAGCAGCCCACAGGGGTTCGGGGAGCTGTTTTTT. It yields the protein CASSPQGFGELFF.

The genes are TRBV28 and TRBJ1-6; a possible D gene is TRBD1 (6 bases). The CDR3 contains 14 residues. Germline V gene sequence: CDR1 MDHEN, CDR2 SYDVKM. V was cut by 7 bases and J by 7 bases, with 14 bases left in between. The DNA of the CDR3 is TGTGCCAGCATCCAAGGACAGCGAAATTCACCCCTCCACTTT. Protein product: CASIQGQRNSPLHF. Filled out from reference TRBV28 and TRBJ1-6, the complete variable domain reads DVKVTQSSRYLVKRTGEKVFLECVQDMDHENMFWYRQDPGLGLRLIYFSYDVKMKEKGDIPEGYSVSREKKERFSLILESASTNQTSMYLCASIQGQRNSPLHFGNGTRLTVT.

This clone was counted ten times or more. The CDR3 DNA reads TGTGCCAGCTCACCGATAAGGGGACAGGGAGCTCAGCCCCAGCATTTT. Protein sequence: CASSPIRGQGAQPQHF. The J gene is TRBJ1-5, the V gene TRBV18; 9 bases are a match to TRBD1. The CDR3 loop spans 16 amino acids. Germline CDR1 is KGHSH and CDR2 is LQKENI. With 3 bases clipped from V and 6 bases from J, the junction kept 9 bases outside the gene matches. The full variable domain, with the rest looked up from reference TRBV18 and TRBJ1-5, is NAGVMQNPRHLVRRRGQEARLRCSPMKGHSHVYWYRQLPEEGLKFMVYLQKENIIDESGMPKERFSAEFPKEGPSILRIQQVVRGDSAAYFCASSPIRGQGAQPQHFGDGTRLSIL.

The sample holds a few counts of this clone. The chain is built from TRBV2 and TRBJ2-6; D is uncertain. CDR3 length: 12 amino acids. The ends were cut back, 3 bases at V and 3 bases at J, with 0 bases in the middle. Germline CDR1 SNHLY, CDR2 FYNNEI. The CDR3 protein is CASSDGANVLTF. The CDR3 nucleotides read TGTGCCAGCAGTGATGGGGCCAACGTCCTGACTTTC.

This clone came up many times. This sequence joins TRBV28 and TRBJ2-7, with 9 bases matching TRBD1. This CDR3 has 16 residues. In germline, CDR1 is MDHEN, CDR2 SYDVKM. Trimming took 5 bases from V and 3 from J; bases not matched to a gene: 11. The CDR3, as DNA: TGTGCCAGCAGTACACCCGGGACAGGGATTGTCTACGAGCAGTACTTC. Amino acids: CASSTPGTGIVYEQYF.

The V call is TRBV20-1, the J call TRBJ2-7; no clear D. CDR1 and CDR2 from the germline V gene are DFQATT and SNEGSKA (reference sequence). V was pared by 0 bases and J by 9 bases, with 9 bases between. The length of the CDR3 is 11 residues. Here the CDR3 reads CSARDARRQYF. Written as DNA, the CDR3 is TGCAGTGCTAGAGATGCAAGGAGGCAGTACTTC.

The sample holds many counts of this clone. The J gene is TRBJ1-5, the V gene TRBV7-8; the D is unclear. V was pared by 2 bases and J by 3 bases, with 17 bases between. Germline V gene data show CDR1 as SGHVS and CDR2 as FQNEAQ. The CDR3 contains 17 residues. The CDR3 loop reads CASSLRGLGGNNQPQHF. CDR3 nucleotide sequence: TGTGCCAGCAGCTTACGCGGCCTAGGCGGTAACAATCAGCCCCAGCATTTT.

Judged by abundance, this clone is medium-sized. CDR3 sequence reads: CSVPGLTHNTQYF. The CDR3, as DNA: TGCAGTGTTCCGGGACTCACCCACAATACGCAGTATTTT. The chain is built from TRBV20-1 and TRBJ2-3; D might be TRBD2 (6 bases). There are 13 residues in the CDR3. The germline V gene encodes CDR1 DFQATT and CDR2 SNEGSKA (reference sequence). Trimming removed 7 bases at V and 7 bases at J, with 18 bases between.

This clone was seen many times. This rearrangement joins TRBV30 to TRBJ1-3; D ambiguous. Germline V gene lookup returns CDR1 GTSNPN and CDR2 SVGIG (reference sequence). The CDR3 extends over 14 amino acids. Trimming left V 4 bases short and J 4 bases short, with 14 bases between. The CDR3 DNA sequence: TGTGCCTGGATCCCCGCCGGAGGGGGAAACACCATATATTTT. Protein product: CAWIPAGGGNTIYF.

This clone was counted at least ten times. V gene TRBV3-1 combines with J gene TRBJ1-2; perhaps TRBD1 as D (6 bases). CDR1 is LGHDT and CDR2 is YNNKEL in the germline V gene (reference sequence). V was pared by 1 base and J by 7 bases, with 10 bases between. The CDR3 totals 13 residues. The CDR3 bases are TGTGCCAGCAGCCAAGGTTGGGGGGCTGGCTACACCTTC. Translated: CASSQGWGAGYTF.

This clone has at least ten counts. The chain joins TRBV9 to TRBJ2-3, with D perhaps TRBD1 (6 bases). The CDR3 consists of 14 residues. V was pared by 4 bases and J by 1 base, with 10 bases between. In germline, CDR1 is SGDLS, CDR2 YYNGEE. CDR3 sequence reads: CASSPSGGTDTQYF. In DNA form, the CDR3 reads TGTGCCAGCAGCCCATCAGGGGGCACAGATACGCAGTATTTT.

This clone was counted at least ten times. V usage is TRBV5-1 and J usage is TRBJ2-1, with 9 positions matching TRBD1. CDR1 and CDR2 from the germline V gene are SGHRS and YFSETQ. The CDR3 consists of 16 residues. With V trimmed by 0 bases and J by 1 base, 2 bases remained unmatched. The CDR3 coding sequence is TGCGCCAGCAGCTTGGGGGACAGGGAGTCCTACAATGAGCAGTTCTTC. Translation: CASSLGDRESYNEQFF.

This clone was recorded at least ten times. The chain has TRBV7-6 and TRBJ2-1; D might be TRBD2 (6 bases). Trimming shortened V by 4 bases and J by 3 bases, and 16 bases separated the two germline ends. This CDR3 spans 16 amino acids. Per the germline V gene, CDR1 is SGHVS and CDR2 is FNYEAQ. The CDR3, as DNA: TGTGCCAGCAGCTCCTCGGTGGCGGGGTTCTACAATGAGCAGTTCTTC. This gives the protein CASSSSVAGFYNEQFF.

This clone came up many times. The rearrangement joins TRBV5-1 to TRBJ2-7, with TRBD1 as a possible D gene (7 bases). This CDR3 is 13 amino acids long. The germline V and J ends were trimmed by 4 bases and 6 bases, with 14 bases remaining between them. Per germline, CDR1 SGHRS and CDR2 YFSETQ. The CDR3 here is CASSLRQGGEQYF. In DNA form, the CDR3 reads TGCGCCAGCAGCCTCCGACAGGGAGGCGAGCAGTACTTC.

This clone appeared many times. The chain is built from TRBV10-3 and TRBJ1-2; D uncertain. The CDR3 runs to 13 residues. Germline V gene data show CDR1 as ENHRY and CDR2 as SYGVKD. Trimming cost V 0 bases and J 5 bases, with 7 bases left between them. Here the CDR3 reads CAISESALYGYTF. CDR3 DNA sequence: TGTGCCATCAGTGAGTCGGCGTTGTATGGCTACACCTTC.

This clone has more than one count but fewer than ten. This chain links TRBV28 with TRBJ1-3; D is uncertain. V was clipped by 6 bases and J by 2 bases, with 41 bases between them. From germline, CDR1 is MDHEN and CDR2 SYDVKM. There are 24 residues in the CDR3. CDR3 protein: CASRPRTGSRRNRARRGPGNTIYF. The CDR3 region has the DNA TGTGCCAGCAGACCTCGTACGGGCTCCCGACGGAACAGAGCGCGTCGAGGGCCTGGAAACACCATATATTTT.

This clone was counted at least ten times. V usage is TRBV20-1 and J usage is TRBJ2-3, with 10 bases matching TRBD2. The CDR3 is 17 residues long. Germline loops: CDR1 DFQATT, CDR2 SNEGSKA (reference sequence). The ends lost 6 bases at V and 5 bases at J; junction bases unmatched: 17. CDR3 in DNA: TGCAGTGCAAGACTGCCCCGAGCGGGAGGGGGAAAAGATACGCAGTATTTT. Encoded protein: CSARLPRAGGGKDTQYF.

This clone was seen ten or more times. The chain carries TRBV28 and TRBJ1-1; no firm D call. V shed 6 bases and J shed 8 bases, with 19 bases lying between them. CDR1 and CDR2 from the germline V gene are MDHEN and SYDVKM. CDR3 length: 14 amino acids. The chain's CDR3 is CASSPTSAAGEAFF. The CDR3 coding sequence is TGTGCCAGCAGCCCAACCTCGGCGGCAGGAGAAGCTTTCTTT.

This clone was recorded at least ten times. CDR3 sequence: CASSLDGSGYEQYF. Here the CDR3 DNA reads TGCGCCAGCAGCTTGGATGGTAGCGGATACGAGCAGTACTTC. V usage is TRBV5-1 and J usage is TRBJ2-7; D may be TRBD2 (6 bases). Germline CDR1 is SGHRS and CDR2 is YFSETQ. The CDR3 is 14 amino acids. V lost 0 bases to trimming and J lost 4 bases, with 11 bases between them.

Many counts were recorded for this clone. The V call is TRBV6-1, the J call TRBJ1-1; 7 bases agree with TRBD1. CDR1 and CDR2 (germline): MNHNS, SASEGT. V was pared by 7 bases and J by 1 base, with 3 bases of the junction left unmatched. The CDR3 has 13 amino acids. Here the CDR3 reads CASTWTGNTEAFF. CDR3 DNA: TGTGCCAGCACGTGGACAGGGAACACTGAAGCTTTCTTT.

The rearrangement uses TRBV5-5 and TRBJ2-4; possibly TRBD1 or TRBD2 for D (7 bases each). The CDR3 is made up of 21 amino acids. CDR1 SGHKS and CDR2 YYEKEE come from the germline V gene (reference sequence). Trimming left V 0 bases short and J 8 bases short, with 33 bases between. CDR3 amino acids: CASSLDYRMQGGAPGQDIQYF. DNA for the CDR3: TGTGCCAGCAGCTTGGATTATCGTATGCAGGGGGGGGCACCGGGGCAAGACATTCAGTACTTC.

Concerning this clone itself: A single base separates this from a much larger clone, so it may be a read error. V is TRBV6-2 or TRBV6-3 and J is TRBJ1-2, with D hard to call. V was cut by 4 bases and J by 0 bases, with 9 bases left in between. The V gene's germline CDR1 is MNHEY and CDR2 SVGEGT. CDR3 length equals 14 residues. The DNA of the CDR3 is TGTGCCAGCAGTTTGACGTATTCTAACTATGGCTACACCTTC. It is translated as CASSLTYSNYGYTF.